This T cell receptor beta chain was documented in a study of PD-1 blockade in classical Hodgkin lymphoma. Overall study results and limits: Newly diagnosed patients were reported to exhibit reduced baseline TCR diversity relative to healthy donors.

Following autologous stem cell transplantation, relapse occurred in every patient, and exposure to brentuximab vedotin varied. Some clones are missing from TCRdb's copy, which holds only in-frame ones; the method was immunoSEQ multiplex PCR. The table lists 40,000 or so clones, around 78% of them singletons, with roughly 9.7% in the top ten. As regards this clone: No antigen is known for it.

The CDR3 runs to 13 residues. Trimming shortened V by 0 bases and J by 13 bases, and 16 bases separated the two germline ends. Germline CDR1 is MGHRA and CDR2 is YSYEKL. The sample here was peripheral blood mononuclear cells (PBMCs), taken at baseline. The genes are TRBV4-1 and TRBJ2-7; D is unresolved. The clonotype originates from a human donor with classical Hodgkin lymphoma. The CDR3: CASSQDPASPAYF. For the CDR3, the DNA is TGCGCCAGCAGCCAAGATCCTGCCTCCCCGGCCTACTTC.